This T cell receptor beta chain was documented in a study of post-analysis software for immune sequencing data. Study-level points and caveats: Under F measure analysis, samples from one preparation batch co-clustered strongly. In patients, TRBV5-6, TRBV5-1 and TRBV20-1 belonged to roughly 5 TRBV segments found more frequently than in controls.

Germline V CDR1 and CDR2: DFQATT, SNEGSKA (reference sequence). The CDR3 runs 16 residues. V lost 6 bases to trimming and J lost 0 bases, with 15 bases between them. TCR beta cDNA libraries included unique molecular identifiers. Researchers reported roughly 510,000 cDNA molecules coming from around 1 to 10 million T cells. TCRdb reprocessed the PCR reads via MiXCR and lists one record per CDR3 protein. Among about 760,000 distinct CDR3 sequences listed, around 27% were seen once. As regards this clonotype: What it recognizes is unknown.

The receptor was isolated from a girl between 5 and 17 years old with multiple sclerosis. The V and J genes are TRBV20-1 and TRBJ2-6; TRBD2 is a possible D gene (6 bases). Sequenced: blood. CDR3 sequence reads: CSALRRERSGANVLTF. In DNA form, the CDR3 reads TGCAGTGCCCTCCGGAGGGAACGCTCTGGGGCCAACGTCCTGACTTTC.